This T cell receptor (beta chain) was captured by sequencing in a study of blood T cells in healthy people across ages. Study results and limitations: Roughly linear age-related decline in beta diversity appeared, significant by age about 37.

Germline lookup yields CDR1 GTSNPN and CDR2 SVGIG (reference sequence). Germline trimming cut 3 bases from V and 4 bases from J; bases unmatched to any gene: 6. This CDR3 has 15 residues. A word on this clonotype: Antigen: not known.

Next came a second PCR, run for about 6 to 12 cycles, which used a sample-barcoded 5' primer along with a J-beta primer mix. TCRdb re-derived calls from the 5' RACE reads in MiXCR, one entry per CDR3 protein. The table has hundreds of thousands of distinct CDR3 sequences, under 25% seen once. The V gene is TRBV30, the J gene TRBJ1-6, with TRBD1 identical over 7 bases. The receptor comes from a man between 65 and 80 years old in good health. Sequencing was performed on blood. This chain's CDR3 is CAWSTRGGYNSPLHF. The DNA of the CDR3 is TGTGCCTGGAGCACCAGGGGGGGATATAATTCACCCCTCCACTTT.